These T cell receptor beta chains were read from a single sample in a study of cytomegalovirus exposure and HLA in healthy donors. Only in-frame clones appear in the TCRdb table, and some are missing; sequencing was by immunoSEQ multiplex PCR. The table has 110,000 or so clones, roughly 82% seen once. Sequencing was done on a sample of PBMCs. The source is a woman aged 18-29 years in good health and CMV-seronegative. Both conserved end residues are part of each CDR3. A D gene is named only where the DNA matches it firmly. Some rows have no size entry. The others give once, few or many, or a class for an expanded clone.

j_gene | v_gene | abundance | d_gene | CDR3aa | CDR3nt
TRBJ1-1 | TRBV4-3 | NA | NA | CASSQDVRQVPTEAFF | TGCGCCAGCAGCCAAGATGTCCGACAGGTACCTACTGAAGCTTTCTTT
TRBJ2-2 | TRBV7-8 | NA | TRBD2 | CASSYSGTSPGTGELFF | TGTGCCAGCAGCTACTCCGGGACTAGCCCGGGCACCGGGGAGCTGTTTTTT
TRBJ2-5 | TRBV7-6 | NA | TRBD2 | CASSSRLAGGVETQYF | TGTGCCAGCAGCTCAAGACTAGCGGGGGGTGTAGAGACCCAGTACTTC
TRBJ1-6 | TRBV4-2 | NA | TRBD1 | CASSPTRTGYNSPLHF | TGTGCCAGCAGCCCAACCCGGACAGGGTATAATTCACCCCTCCACTTT
TRBJ2-7 | TRBV6-6 | NA | TRBD2 | CASSLAELTYEQYF | TGTGCCAGCAGTCTAGCGGAACTTACTTACGAGCAGTACTTC
TRBJ2-1 | TRBV7-8 | NA | TRBD2 | CASSTRLAGEGYNEQFF | TGTGCCAGCAGCACAAGACTAGCGGGGGAGGGCTACAATGAGCAGTTCTTC
TRBJ1-4 | TRBV7-9 | NA | NA | CASSIGVEAEKLFF | TGTGCCAGCAGCATCGGGGTAGAAGCCGAAAAACTGTTTTTT
TRBJ1-1 | TRBV7-8 | NA | NA | CASSLQQMNTEAFF | TGTGCCAGCAGCTTACAACAGATGAACACTGAAGCTTTCTTT
TRBJ1-3 | TRBV10-1 | once | NA | CASRETVSGNTIYF | TGCGCCAGCAGGGAAACAGTCTCTGGAAACACCATATATTTT
TRBJ1-2 | TRBV2 | NA | NA | CASSASVGGTGNYGYTF | TGTGCCAGCAGTGCCTCCGTGGGCGGGACGGGAAACTATGGCTACACCTTC
TRBJ1-1 | TRBV6-5 | NA | NA | CASRLNTEAFF | TGTGCCAGCAGATTAAACACTGAAGCTTTCTTT
TRBJ1-2 | TRBV30 | NA | NA | CAWNRGNANYGYTF | TGTGCCTGGAATAGAGGGAACGCTAACTATGGCTACACCTTC
TRBJ1-1 | TRBV4-3 | NA | TRBD1 | CASSQDLEQGARTEAFF | TGCGCCAGCAGCCAAGATCTGGAACAGGGGGCGAGGACTGAAGCTTTCTTT
TRBJ1-4 | TRBV5-1 | NA | NA | CASSGQVNEKLFF | TGCGCCAGCAGCGGGCAGGTTAATGAAAAACTGTTTTTT
TRBJ2-7 | TRBV6-1 | NA | TRBD1 | CAGQGFSYEQYF | TGTGCCGGACAGGGATTCTCCTACGAGCAGTACTTC
TRBJ1-3 | TRBV15 | once | TRBD1 | CATSSQLAGTALSNTIYF | TGTGCCACCAGCAGCCAGTTAGCCGGGACAGCCCTCTCTAACACCATATATTTT
TRBJ2-7 | TRBV5-1 | NA | TRBD1 | CASSSMTGTVYEQYF | TGCGCCAGCAGCTCCATGACCGGGACAGTCTACGAGCAGTACTTC
TRBJ2-1 | TRBV19 | NA | NA | CASSIRSRARDEQFF | TGTGCCAGTAGTATACGAAGTAGAGCTCGCGATGAGCAGTTCTTC
TRBJ2-1 | TRBV27 | NA | TRBD1 | CASSLDRGLNEQFF | TGTGCCAGCAGCCTCGACAGGGGGCTCAATGAGCAGTTCTTC
TRBJ2-3 | TRBV15 | few | NA | CATTRDTYTDTQYF | TGTGCCACCACCCGGGACACTTACACAGATACGCAGTATTTT
TRBJ2-3 | TRBV7-3 | NA | TRBD2 | CASRRLAGDTQYF | TGTGCCAGCAGAAGACTAGCGGGGGATACGCAGTATTTT
TRBJ2-3 | TRBV6-5 | NA | TRBD2 | CASSLGTSGGPDTQYF | TGTGCCAGCAGTTTAGGGACTAGCGGGGGCCCAGATACGCAGTATTTT
TRBJ2-3 | TRBV4-3 | NA | NA | CASSQDLRVSTDTQYF | TGCGCCAGCAGCCAAGATTTGCGGGTGAGCACAGATACGCAGTATTTT
TRBJ1-1 | TRBV2 | NA | NA | CASEGQGISAFF | TGTGCCAGCGAGGGGCAGGGGATATCAGCTTTCTTT
TRBJ1-6 | TRBV6-1 | NA | NA | CASSGGQYNSPLHF | TGTGCCAGCAGCGGAGGGCAGTATAATTCACCCCTCCACTTT
TRBJ1-4 | TRBV7-8 | NA | NA | CASTRSRDNEKLFF | TGTGCCAGCACCCGGAGCAGGGATAATGAAAAACTGTTTTTT
TRBJ1-1 | TRBV5-6 | NA | NA | CASRSRLGTEAFF | TGTGCCAGCAGGTCCCGACTGGGCACTGAAGCTTTCTTT
TRBJ1-4 | TRBV12-5 | NA | NA | CASGLRGEDEKLFF | TGTGCTAGTGGTTTGCGGGGGGAAGATGAAAAACTGTTTTTT
TRBJ1-1 | TRBV27 | NA | NA | CASRPTGRGSTEAFF | TGTGCCAGCAGGCCTACAGGGAGGGGGAGCACTGAAGCTTTCTTT
TRBJ1-1 | TRBV5-4 | NA | NA | CASSATAGGTEAFF | TGTGCCAGCAGCGCTACGGCCGGGGGCACTGAAGCTTTCTTT
TRBJ1-5 | TRBV10-3 | NA | NA | CAISESQTDLSNQPQHF | TGTGCCATCAGTGAGTCCCAGACAGACCTAAGCAATCAGCCCCAGCATTTT